The 5 T cell receptor beta chains reported below all come from one sample, sequenced in a study of T cell responses to AZD1222 COVID-19 vaccine. Assay used: immunoSEQ multiplex PCR; TCRdb lists only in-frame clones, some missing. The data contain around 130,000 clones, around 89% of them singletons. The sample consisted of peripheral blood, taken on day 0 of AZD1222 vaccination. These receptors came from an adult in good health.

This chain connects TRBV10-2 to TRBJ2-1, with a tentative D call TRBD2 (6 bases). Trimming removed 5 bases from V and 3 bases from J, with 17 bases in between. The length of the CDR3 is 16 residues. Per germline, CDR1 WSHSY and CDR2 SAAADI. This chain's CDR3 is CASSSVRETLYNEQFF. DNA of the CDR3: TGCGCCAGCAGTTCCGTCCGGGAGACCCTCTACAATGAGCAGTTCTTC.

In its sample, this clone was seen a few times. The chain links TRBV30 to TRBJ1-2; 9 bases match TRBD1. V lost 0 bases, J lost 5 bases, and 1 base stayed unmatched. The CDR3 runs 13 residues. Per the germline V gene, CDR1 is GTSNPN and CDR2 is SVGIG (reference sequence). CDR3 in amino acids: CAWSVDRGYGYTF. The CDR3 coding sequence is TGTGCCTGGAGTGTAGACAGGGGGTATGGCTACACCTTC.

The chain combines TRBV2 with TRBJ1-6; TRBD1 agrees at 9 bases. In germline, CDR1 is SNHLY, CDR2 FYNNEI. The CDR3 totals 15 residues. Trimming took 6 bases from V and 8 from J; bases not matched to a gene: 8. CDR3 bases: TGTGCCAGCAGGCAAGACAGGGGGGGGGATTCACCCCTCCACTTT. Its protein is CASRQDRGGDSPLHF. The variable domain in full, completed from reference TRBV2 and TRBJ1-6, reads EPEVTQTPSHQVTQMGQEVILRCVPISNHLYFYWYRQILGQKVEFLVSFYNNEISEKSEIFDDQFSVERPDGSNFTLKIRSTKLEDSAMYFCASRQDRGGDSPLHFGNGTRLTVT.

V and J are TRBV5-4 and TRBJ1-4; D call uncertain. The CDR3 runs 15 residues. V gave up 4 bases and J gave up 5 bases, with 15 bases separating them. Germline CDR1 SGHNT, CDR2 YYREEE (reference sequence). The CDR3 DNA sequence: TGTGCCAGCAGCATACGAGTGGCGGGGAATGAAAAACTGTTTTTT. Amino acid sequence: CASSIRVAGNEKLFF. Together with reference TRBV5-4 and TRBJ1-4, the CDR3 gives the full variable domain: ETGVTQSPTHLIKTRGQQVTLRCSSQSGHNTVSWYQQALGQGPQFIFQYYREEENGRGNFPPRFSGLQFPNYSSELNVNALELDDSALYLCASSIRVAGNEKLFFGSGTQLSVL.

The chain is built from TRBV5-1 and TRBJ2-1; D ambiguous. V lost 4 bases and J lost 7, with 15 bases in between. The CDR3 contains 14 residues. Germline CDR1 is SGHRS and CDR2 is YFSETQ. CDR3 sequence (DNA): TGCGCCAGCAGCAAGGTCCCCCCGAATAATGAGCAGTTCTTC. Translating gives CASSKVPPNNEQFF.